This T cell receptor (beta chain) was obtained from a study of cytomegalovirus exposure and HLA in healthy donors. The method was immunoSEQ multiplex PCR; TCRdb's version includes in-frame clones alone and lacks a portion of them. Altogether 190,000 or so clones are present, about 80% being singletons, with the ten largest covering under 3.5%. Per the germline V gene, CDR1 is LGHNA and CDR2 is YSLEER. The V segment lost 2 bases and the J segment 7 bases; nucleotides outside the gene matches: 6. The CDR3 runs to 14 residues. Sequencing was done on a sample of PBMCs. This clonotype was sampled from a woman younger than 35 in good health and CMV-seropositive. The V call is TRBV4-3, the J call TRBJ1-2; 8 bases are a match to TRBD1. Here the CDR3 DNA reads TGCGCCAGCAGCCAACCTAGGACAGGGCTTGGCTACACCTTC. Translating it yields CASSQPRTGLGYTF.